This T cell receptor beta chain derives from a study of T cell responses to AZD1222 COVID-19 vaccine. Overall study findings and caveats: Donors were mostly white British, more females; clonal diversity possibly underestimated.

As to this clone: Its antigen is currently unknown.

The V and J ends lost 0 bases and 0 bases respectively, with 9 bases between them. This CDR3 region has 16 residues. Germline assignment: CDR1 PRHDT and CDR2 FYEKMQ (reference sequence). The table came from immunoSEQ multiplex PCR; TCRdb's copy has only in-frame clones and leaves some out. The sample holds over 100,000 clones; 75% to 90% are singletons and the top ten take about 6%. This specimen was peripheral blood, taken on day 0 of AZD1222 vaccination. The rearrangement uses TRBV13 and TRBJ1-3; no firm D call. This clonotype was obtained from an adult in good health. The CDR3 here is CASSLGRRSSGNTIYF. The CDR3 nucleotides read TGTGCCAGCAGCTTAGGTCGGAGGAGCTCTGGAAACACCATATATTTT.